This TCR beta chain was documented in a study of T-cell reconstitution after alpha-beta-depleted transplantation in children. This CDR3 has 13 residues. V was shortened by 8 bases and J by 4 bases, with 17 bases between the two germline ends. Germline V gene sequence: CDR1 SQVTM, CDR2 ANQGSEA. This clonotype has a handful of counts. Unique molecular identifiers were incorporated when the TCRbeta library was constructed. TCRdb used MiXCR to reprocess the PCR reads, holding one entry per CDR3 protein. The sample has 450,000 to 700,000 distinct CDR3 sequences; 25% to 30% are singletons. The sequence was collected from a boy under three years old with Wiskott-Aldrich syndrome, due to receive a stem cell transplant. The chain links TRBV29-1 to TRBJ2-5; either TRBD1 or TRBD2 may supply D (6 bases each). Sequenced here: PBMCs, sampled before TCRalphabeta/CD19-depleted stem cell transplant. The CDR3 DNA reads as TGCAGCTTCGGAGGGGGTTCGGTAGAGACCCAGTACTTC. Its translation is CSFGGGSVETQYF.